Described below is a single T cell receptor (beta chain) sequence and its context. Its antigen is unknown. TCRdb's table, derived via immunoSEQ multiplex PCR, lists solely in-frame clones and lacks some. The profile shows 30,000 to 35,000 clones, about 79% of them singletons. The V end was cut by 5 bases, the J end by 1 base, with 12 bases between. Germline V gene lookup returns CDR1 KGHSH and CDR2 LQKENI. CDR3 size: 16 residues. The record originates from a study of Tregs in tolerant kidney transplant recipients. Study as a whole: Recipient cells were told from donor cells by antibody staining.

Study results and limitations: Biological reproducibility was not directly addressed, but technical replication error appeared minimal. Findings come from small patient numbers and require larger validation.

This clonotype was obtained from a human donor in good health. V is TRBV18 and J is TRBJ2-6; D is ambiguous. Sequences were obtained from Tregs from blood cultured with allogeneic cells. DNA for the CDR3: TGTGCCAGCTCAAGTTTAGCTGTATCTGGGGCCAACGTCCTGACTTTC. Residues: CASSSLAVSGANVLTF.